This TCR beta chain was recovered during a study of regulatory T cells in long-lasting Graves disease. Construction of TCR beta libraries relied on iRepertoire HTBI primers and on Arm-PCR targeting CDR3 regions. TCRdb ran MiXCR on the multiplex PCR reads and lists one entry per CDR3 protein. The table shows 300,000 to 350,000 distinct CDR3 sequences, with about 19% occurring only once. Time point in this sample: persistent/refractory GD, antithyroid drugs over 5 years with positive TRAb. The TCR library was prepared using RNA isolated from PBMCs. The CDR3 contains 15 residues. Per the germline V gene, CDR1 is MDHEN and CDR2 is SYDVKM. Trimming stripped 6 bases from V and 2 bases from J, with 16 bases between. This clonotype occurred many times.

Sequenced material: peripheral blood mononuclear cells (PBMCs), taken when the disease was refractory, from a patient treated with antithyroid drugs. The rearrangement links TRBV28 to TRBJ1-1, with D possibly matching TRBD1 (6 bases). The clonotype was recovered from a female donor with Graves disease. The CDR3 loop is CASRPGTLTNTEAFF. The CDR3 DNA reads TGTGCCAGCAGACCTGGGACACTTACCAACACTGAAGCTTTCTTT.